The 24 T cell receptor beta chains given below trace back to one sample, sequenced in a study of shared clonotypes between healthy human individuals. TCRdb's copy holds only in-frame clones and misses some; the assay was immunoSEQ multiplex PCR. In the table there are about 2 million clones, approximately 95% of which are singletons. Only CD45RO-negative cells positively selected for CCR7 counted as naive CD8 cells, so terminally differentiated effector memory CD45RA+ cells were excluded. The sample taken for sequencing was naive CD8+ T cells sorted from blood. The receptors stem from a man younger than 35 in good health.

The chain couples TRBV11-2 to TRBJ1-3; the D is unclear. In germline, CDR1 is SGHAT, CDR2 FQNNGV. CDR3 length equals 17 residues. V lost 2 bases to trimming and J lost 4 bases, with 18 bases between them. In nucleotides, the CDR3 is TGTGCCAGCAGCTTATCCCATCCCAGCCGCTTGGGAAACACCATATATTTT. It specifies CASSLSHPSRLGNTIYF.

The J gene is TRBJ2-7, the V gene TRBV5-4, with TRBD1 matching 8 bases. Trimming at V came to 2 bases and at J to 1 base, leaving 5 bases not matched to a gene. Per germline, CDR1 SGHNT and CDR2 YYREEE (reference sequence). CDR3 length: 15 amino acids. For the CDR3, the DNA is TGTGCCAGCAGCTTCGACAGGGGCGAATCCTACGAGCAGTACTTC. This gives the protein CASSFDRGESYEQYF.

The chain links TRBV18 to TRBJ2-7; perhaps TRBD2 as D (5 bases). The germline CDR1 and CDR2 sequences are KGHSH and LQKENI. The CDR3 has 14 residues. V lost 3 bases to trimming and J lost 0 bases, with 9 bases between them. The CDR3 nucleotides read TGTGCCAGCTCACCGGATGGGAGCTCCTACGAGCAGTACTTC. Translated, it gives CASSPDGSSYEQYF. Filled out from reference TRBV18 and TRBJ2-7, the complete variable domain reads NAGVMQNPRHLVRRRGQEARLRCSPMKGHSHVYWYRQLPEEGLKFMVYLQKENIIDESGMPKERFSAEFPKEGPSILRIQQVVRGDSAAYFCASSPDGSSYEQYFGPGTRLTVT.

The chain employs TRBV7-2 and TRBJ2-5; 9 bases fit TRBD2. V shed 6 bases and J 4 bases; nucleotides not matched to a gene: 15. Germline V CDR1 and CDR2: SGHTA, FQGNSA. The CDR3 consists of 17 residues. CDR3 sequence reads: CASSPSPAGGEGETQYF. The CDR3, as DNA: TGTGCCAGCAGTCCATCCCCCGCGGGAGGGGAGGGAGAGACCCAGTACTTC.

This clone was detected only a few times. V is TRBV27 and J is TRBJ2-7; D is unclear. Germline CDR1 reads MNHEY; CDR2 reads SMNVEV (reference sequence). V was trimmed by 5 bases and J by 2 bases, leaving 13 bases between them. This CDR3 contains 14 residues. CDR3 residues: CASSVRVGPYEQYF. Written as DNA, the CDR3 is TGTGCCAGCAGTGTTAGAGTAGGTCCCTACGAGCAGTACTTC.

This chain connects TRBV5-8 to TRBJ2-7; D call uncertain. CDR1 is SGHTS and CDR2 is YDEGEE in the germline V gene. V lost 4 bases and J 1 base, leaving 9 bases between the germline ends. The CDR3 contains 13 residues. CDR3 protein: CASSPGGSYEQYF. The CDR3 nucleotides are TGTGCCAGCAGCCCAGGTGGGTCCTACGAGCAGTACTTC.

V and J are TRBV5-6 and TRBJ1-1; D gene ambiguous. Germline V CDR1 and CDR2: SGHDT, YYEEEE. V lost 0 bases to trimming and J lost 11 bases, with 14 bases between them. The CDR3 sequence is 13 residues long. The CDR3 DNA is TGTGCCAGCAGCTTGGCCTACACGGTTGACGCTTTCTTT. This translates into CASSLAYTVDAFF. The full variable domain, its missing parts supplied by reference TRBV5-6 and TRBJ1-1, is DAGVTQSPTHLIKTRGQQVTLRCSPKSGHDTVSWYQQALGQGPQFIFQYYEEEERQRGNFPDRFSGHQFPNYSSELNVNALLLGDSALYLCASSLAYTVDAFFGQGTRLTVV.

This chain links TRBV5-6 with TRBJ2-5, with 11 nucleotides matching TRBD2. V shed 4 bases and J 2 bases; nucleotides not matched to a gene: 4. Germline values: CDR1 SGHDT, CDR2 YYEEEE. The CDR3 runs 15 residues. CDR3 protein: CASSEGLAEQETQYF. CDR3 nucleotides: TGTGCCAGCAGCGAGGGACTAGCGGAGCAAGAGACCCAGTACTTC.

The chain uses TRBV5-4 and TRBJ1-2, with a weak D call TRBD1 (5 bases). Trimming took 3 bases from V and 6 from J, leaving 15 bases between them. The CDR3 totals 14 residues. Germline V gene data show CDR1 as SGHNT and CDR2 as YYREEE (reference sequence). The CDR3 region has the DNA TGTGCCAGCAGCTCGCCGCAGGGTTTTGATGGCTACACCTTC. Translation gives CASSSPQGFDGYTF.

This clone has just one count. The chain has TRBV19 and TRBJ2-3; 10 bases agree with TRBD2. Germline CDR1 and CDR2: LNHDA and SQIVND (reference sequence). This CDR3 region has 18 residues. V shed 5 bases and J 3 bases; nucleotides not matched to a gene: 14. In DNA form, the CDR3 reads TGTGCCAGTAGTGGACCGGGACTAGCGATTATGTATACAGATACGCAGTATTTT. It yields the protein CASSGPGLAIMYTDTQYF.

The chain employs TRBV2 and TRBJ2-7; D unclear. From germline, CDR1 is SNHLY and CDR2 FYNNEI. This CDR3 contains 16 residues. The germline V and J ends were trimmed by 5 bases and 1 base, with 18 bases remaining between them. The CDR3 loop is CASSSPTEIRSYEQYF. CDR3 bases: TGTGCCAGCAGTTCACCTACAGAGATAAGATCCTACGAGCAGTACTTC.

On this clone: Other DNA sequences within the sample encode an identical CDR3. The chain employs TRBV30 and TRBJ2-3; D call uncertain. Germline V gene sequence: CDR1 GTSNPN, CDR2 SVGIG (reference sequence). The V end lost 0 bases, the J end lost 3 bases, and 10 bases lay between the germline ends. There are 14 residues in the CDR3. The DNA for the CDR3 is TGTGCCTGGAGTGTATTGAGTCTTACAGATACGCAGTATTTT. Its protein product is CAWSVLSLTDTQYF.

The CDR3 DNA follows: TGTGCCAGCAGTGGGTCCCCCGGGGAGCTGTTTTTT. Amino acids: CASSGSPGELFF. The rearrangement links TRBV9 to TRBJ2-2, with D hard to call. Trimming shortened V by 5 bases and J by 6 bases, and 8 bases separated the two germline ends. The CDR3 extends over 12 amino acids. CDR1 and CDR2 from the germline V gene are SGDLS and YYNGEE.

This sequence joins TRBV2 and TRBJ2-1, with 12 bases aligning to TRBD1. V was clipped by 2 bases and J by 9 bases; unmatched bases: 5. The CDR3 loop spans 15 amino acids. Germline-derived CDR1 and CDR2 are SNHLY and FYNNEI. The CDR3 protein is CASSERDRGLGEQFF. The CDR3 nucleotides are TGTGCCAGCAGTGAAAGGGACAGGGGGCTCGGTGAGCAGTTCTTC. Filled out from reference TRBV2 and TRBJ2-1, the complete variable domain reads EPEVTQTPSHQVTQMGQEVILRCVPISNHLYFYWYRQILGQKVEFLVSFYNNEISEKSEIFDDQFSVERPDGSNFTLKIRSTKLEDSAMYFCASSERDRGLGEQFFGPGTRLTVL.

This sequence joins TRBV9 and TRBJ1-1; D not certain. Between the trimmed V and J ends, which lost 4 bases and 5 bases, there was a span of 15 bases. The V gene's germline CDR1 is SGDLS and CDR2 YYNGEE. This CDR3 comprises 14 residues. The CDR3 loop reads CASSPPDGETEAFF. CDR3 DNA: TGTGCCAGCAGCCCACCAGATGGTGAGACTGAAGCTTTCTTT.

V gene TRBV11-2 combines with J gene TRBJ1-6; a possible D gene is TRBD1 (5 bases). CDR3 length: 16 residues. V was shortened by 4 bases and J by 1 base, with 11 bases between the two germline ends. CDR1 SGHAT and CDR2 FQNNGV come from the germline V gene. CDR3 coding DNA: TGTGCCAGCAGCTCTGGGCGGGGGTCCTATAATTCACCCCTCCACTTT. It is translated as CASSSGRGSYNSPLHF.

The chain combines TRBV28 with TRBJ2-7; either TRBD1 or TRBD2 may fit D (5 bases each). V lost 3 bases and J 0 bases, leaving 15 bases between the germline ends. The germline V gene encodes CDR1 MDHEN and CDR2 SYDVKM. This CDR3 has 16 amino acids. CDR3 sequence reads: CASSLTPEGSSYEQYF. The DNA of the CDR3 is TGTGCCAGCAGTTTGACACCCGAGGGGAGCTCCTACGAGCAGTACTTC.

This chain connects TRBV27 to TRBJ2-5; possibly TRBD2 for D (5 bases). The CDR3 has 17 residues. CDR1 is MNHEY, CDR2 SMNVEV, per germline (reference sequence). Trimming stripped 0 bases from V and 5 bases from J, with 19 bases between. The CDR3 region has the DNA TGTGCCAGCAGTTTATCCTCCTTCTTTTTAGCGAGCGAGACCCAGTACTTC. Its protein is CASSLSSFFLASETQYF.

The rearrangement joins TRBV4-1 to TRBJ2-1, with D tentatively TRBD2 (6 bases). The CDR3 consists of 15 residues. Germline-derived CDR1 and CDR2 are MGHRA and YSYEKL. Trimming stripped 1 base from V and 7 bases from J, with 14 bases between. The CDR3 spells CASSQGGLDGNEQFF. DNA of the CDR3: TGCGCCAGCAGCCAAGGGGGACTGGATGGGAATGAGCAGTTCTTC.

V and J are TRBV28 and TRBJ2-3; 8 bases map to TRBD1. This CDR3 region has 15 residues. The V and J ends lost 7 bases and 0 bases, in that order; junction bases with no gene match: 6. The germline gives CDR1 MDHEN, CDR2 SYDVKM. CDR3 DNA: TGTGCCAGCACCGCAGGGGGCTTTAGCACAGATACGCAGTATTTT. It specifies CASTAGGFSTDTQYF.

V gene TRBV19 combines with J gene TRBJ2-7; TRBD1 agrees at 9 bases. CDR3 length: 14 amino acids. The ends lost 7 bases at V and 0 bases at J; junction bases unmatched: 4. Germline CDR1 LNHDA, CDR2 SQIVND (reference sequence). This chain's CDR3 is CASKRDRDSYEQYF. CDR3 bases: TGTGCCAGTAAACGGGACAGGGACTCCTACGAGCAGTACTTC.

This chain connects TRBV28 to TRBJ1-2, with no clear D. This CDR3 has 15 amino acids. V was clipped by 5 bases and J by 1 base, with 14 bases between them. The germline CDR1 and CDR2 sequences are MDHEN and SYDVKM. DNA for the CDR3: TGTGCCAGCAGTCCCATAGAGGGCCTTAACTATGGCTACACCTTC. Translated: CASSPIEGLNYGYTF.

The rearrangement links TRBV5-6 to TRBJ2-1, with 11 bases matching TRBD2. The CDR3 covers 15 residues. V lost 3 bases and J lost 6; bases outside the gene matches: 5. The germline V gene encodes CDR1 SGHDT and CDR2 YYEEEE. The CDR3: CASSSRLAGFNEQFF. CDR3 DNA sequence: TGTGCCAGCAGCTCACGACTAGCGGGGTTCAATGAGCAGTTCTTC. The full variable domain, in which reference TRBV5-6 and TRBJ2-1 provide the parts outside the CDR3, is DAGVTQSPTHLIKTRGQQVTLRCSPKSGHDTVSWYQQALGQGPQFIFQYYEEEERQRGNFPDRFSGHQFPNYSSELNVNALLLGDSALYLCASSSRLAGFNEQFFGPGTRLTVL.

V usage is TRBV5-6 and J usage is TRBJ2-1; the match to TRBD2 covers 7 bases. After removal of 3 bases from V and 4 bases from J, the junction contained 7 bases not matched to a gene. The CDR3 runs to 15 residues. The germline CDR1 and CDR2 sequences are SGHDT and YYEEEE. CDR3 coding DNA: TGTGCCAGCAGCTCAGAGCGGGAAGTTTACAATGAGCAGTTCTTC. It encodes CASSSEREVYNEQFF.